The rows below give T cell receptor beta chains drawn from one sample of a study of shared clonotypes between healthy human individuals. Clones were sequenced by immunoSEQ multiplex PCR, and TCRdb holds only the in-frame ones, with some missing. In the table there are some 2,000,000 clones, nearly 97% of which are singletons. The sample comprised naive CD4+ T cells sorted from blood. These TCRs come from a man aged 18 to 30 in good health. Both conserved end residues are part of each CDR3. A D gene is named only where the DNA matches it firmly. Clone size appears in some rows only: once, few, many, or a class for an expanded clone.

cdr3_length	v_call	j_call	clone_size	d_call	cdr3_nt	cdr3_aa
16	TRBV7-2	TRBJ2-2	NA	TRBD1	TGTGCCAGCAGCTTACTGCAGGGGGTTCCAACCGGGGAGCTGTTTTTT	CASSLLQGVPTGELFF
16	TRBV19	TRBJ2-2	NA	NA	TGTGCCAGTAGTATAGGGTGGTGGATGAACACCGGGGAGCTGTTTTTT	CASSIGWWMNTGELFF
14	TRBV7-6	TRBJ2-7	NA	TRBD1	TGTGCCAGCAGCCCGAGGGACAGGAGTTACGAGCAGTACTTC	CASSPRDRSYEQYF
14	TRBV27	TRBJ1-6	NA	NA	TGTGCCAGCAGTTTAAAAGCCGCCTCGGAATCCCTCCACTTT	CASSLKAASESLHF
17	TRBV15	TRBJ2-2	NA	TRBD1	TGTGCCACCAGCACCAAAAGCGGACAGGGCTTGATCGGGGAGCTGTTTTTT	CATSTKSGQGLIGELFF
15	TRBV18	TRBJ2-7	NA	TRBD2	TGTGCCAGCTCATGGGGGACTAGCCCAGCCTACGAGCAGTACTTC	CASSWGTSPAYEQYF
17	TRBV7-8	TRBJ1-2	NA	NA	TGTGCCAGCAGCTTACCCGCGGCCAGTCCCATTAACTATGGCTACACCTTC	CASSLPAASPINYGYTF
18	TRBV27	TRBJ2-2	once	TRBD2	TGTGCCAGCAGTCTCAGACTAGCGGGTTTATCGGCGGCCGGGGAGCTGTTTTTT	CASSLRLAGLSAAGELFF
15	TRBV5-6	TRBJ2-1	NA	TRBD2	TGTGCCAGCAGCCTGCAGGGACTAGCATTGAATGAGCAGTTCTTC	CASSLQGLALNEQFF
11	TRBV20-1	TRBJ1-5	NA	TRBD1	TGCAGTGCAGGGGGCAGCCAGCCCCAGCATTTT	CSAGGSQPQHF